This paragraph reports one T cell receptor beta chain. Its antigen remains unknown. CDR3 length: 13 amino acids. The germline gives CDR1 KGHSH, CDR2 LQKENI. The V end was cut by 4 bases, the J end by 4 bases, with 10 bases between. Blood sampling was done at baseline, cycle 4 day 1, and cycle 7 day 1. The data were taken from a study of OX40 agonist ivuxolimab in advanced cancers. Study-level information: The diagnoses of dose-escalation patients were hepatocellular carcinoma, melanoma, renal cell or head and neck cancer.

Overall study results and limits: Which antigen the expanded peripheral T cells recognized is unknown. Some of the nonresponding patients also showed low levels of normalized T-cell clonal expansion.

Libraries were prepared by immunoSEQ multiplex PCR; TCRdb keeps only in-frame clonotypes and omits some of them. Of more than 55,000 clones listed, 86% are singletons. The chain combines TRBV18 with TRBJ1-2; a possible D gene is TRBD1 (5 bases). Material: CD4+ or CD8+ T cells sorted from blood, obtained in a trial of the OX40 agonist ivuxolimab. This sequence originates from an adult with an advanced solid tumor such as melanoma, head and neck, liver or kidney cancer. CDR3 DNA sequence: TGTGCCAGCTCACAGGGGACTGGCTATGGCTACACCTTC. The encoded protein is CASSQGTGYGYTF.